The 23 T cell receptor beta chains below were found in one sample sequenced in a study of CD8 T cells in ankylosing spondylitis (dated by TCRdb to about 2017). Paper-wide results and their limitations: Blood from ankylosing spondylitis patients appeared to be characterized by a TCR beta motif composed of eight or nine highly homologous amino acid variants.

These receptors are not linked to any known antigen. Libraries were constructed by 5' RACE. The sample was run on an Illumina HiSeq 2500. Through fastp at Q25 and MiXCR, TCRdb rebuilt clones from the public reads, retaining in-frame beta chains. Every entry covers one CDR3 protein and lists the most common genes and DNA from its rows. The sample has about 500,000 distinct CDR3 sequences on record, about 5% of them singletons. The ten largest clones capture under 4.5% of the sample. Input material: blood, either unsorted or a sorted T cell fraction (not recorded which). These receptor sequences come from a male donor with ankylosing spondylitis.

With regard to this clonotype: Just one base apart from a much larger clone, this may be a read error. The chain combines TRBV5-1 with TRBJ2-2; the match to TRBD1 covers 8 bases. There are 16 residues in the CDR3. Germline CDR1 reads SGHRS; CDR2 reads YFSETQ. Germline trimming cut 3 bases from V and 1 base from J; bases unmatched to any gene: 5. The CDR3 region has the DNA TGCGCCAGCAGCTCGGCCAGGGGGCTGAACACCGGGGAGCTGTTTTTT. Residues: CASSSARGLNTGELFF.

This clonotype was counted at least ten times. This chain connects TRBV5-1 to TRBJ2-3, with TRBD2 matching over 8 bases. Germline loops: CDR1 SGHRS, CDR2 YFSETQ. V was clipped by 4 bases and J by 5 bases; unmatched bases: 9. The CDR3 consists of 15 residues. CDR3 in DNA: TGCGCCAGCAGCCCCCACGGGGGGGCGGGAGATACGCAGTATTTT. Translated, it gives CASSPHGGAGDTQYF.

This clonotype occurred many times. The rearrangement links TRBV5-6 to TRBJ2-7; D unresolved. CDR1 and CDR2 from the germline V gene are SGHDT and YYEEEE. With 1 base removed from V and 6 bases from J, the gap between germline ends came to 8 bases. The CDR3 length is 12 residues. The CDR3: CASSLSLSEQYF. The CDR3 DNA is TGTGCCAGCAGCTTGTCCCTTAGCGAGCAGTACTTC.

This clonotype was counted at least ten times. The chain employs TRBV29-1 and TRBJ2-5; TRBD1 agrees at 12 bases. CDR3 length: 14 residues. Germline V gene lookup returns CDR1 SQVTM and CDR2 ANQGSEA. V lost 5 bases and J lost 4; bases outside the gene matches: 5. Written as DNA, the CDR3 is TGCAGCGTTTGGGACAGGGGGCGCCGAGAGACCCAGTACTTC. The encoded protein is CSVWDRGRRETQYF.

This clonotype was picked up many times. In DNA form, the CDR3 reads TGCGCCAGCAGCTTGCGCGTGGGGGCTGGCGAGCAGTACTTC. Protein product: CASSLRVGAGEQYF. This sequence joins TRBV5-1 and TRBJ2-7; weak D call: TRBD1 (6 bases). Germline V CDR1 and CDR2: SGHRS, YFSETQ. The CDR3 is made up of 14 amino acids. With 1 base removed from V and 6 bases from J, the gap between germline ends came to 14 bases.

This clonotype was detected many times. The chain links TRBV7-9 to TRBJ2-7; D may be TRBD1 (6 bases). V was cut by 1 base and J by 3 bases, with 13 bases left in between. Germline lookup yields CDR1 SEHNR and CDR2 FQNEAQ (reference sequence). The CDR3 extends over 15 amino acids. The CDR3 DNA reads as TGTGCCAGCAGCTTAGGGGAGACAGGATACTACGAGCAGTACTTC. This translates into CASSLGETGYYEQYF.

This clonotype was detected many times. This chain uses TRBV20-1 with TRBJ1-2; D not certain. The germline gives CDR1 DFQATT, CDR2 SNEGSKA (reference sequence). V lost 0 bases to trimming and J lost 1 base, with 12 bases between them. This CDR3 has 15 residues. CDR3 coding DNA: TGCAGTGCTAGAGATTTCGCCAGTATTAACTATGGCTACACCTTC. Translating gives CSARDFASINYGYTF.

At least ten counts were recorded for this clonotype. This sequence joins TRBV27 and TRBJ1-6, with D unclear. CDR1 and CDR2 from the germline V gene are MNHEY and SMNVEV (reference sequence). V was pared by 4 bases and J by 10 bases, with 11 bases between. The CDR3 length is 13 residues. CDR3 region: CASSSLGTSPLHF. The CDR3 bases are TGTGCCAGCAGTTCCCTGGGAACCTCACCCCTCCACTTT.

Ten or more counts support this clonotype. The rearrangement joins TRBV18 to TRBJ1-1; a possible D gene is TRBD1 (5 bases). Trimming pared 1 base from V and 0 bases from J, leaving 9 bases between. Germline CDR1 is KGHSH and CDR2 is LQKENI. The CDR3 runs 15 residues. CDR3 region: CASSPLAGMNTEAFF. The CDR3 coding sequence is TGTGCCAGCTCACCACTCGCAGGGATGAACACTGAAGCTTTCTTT.

This clonotype came up a few times. The V gene is TRBV12-3 or TRBV12-4, the J gene TRBJ2-1; no clear D. The CDR3 has 14 amino acids. Trimming pared 2 bases from V and 1 base from J, leaving 6 bases between. This CDR3 is CASSLITSYNEQFF. The CDR3 coding sequence is TGTGCCAGCAGTTTAATAACTTCCTACAATGAGCAGTTCTTC.

This clonotype came up many times. This chain joins TRBV24-1 and TRBJ2-5, with 13 bases aligning to TRBD2. The germline V gene has CDR1 KGHDR and CDR2 SFDVKD. The CDR3 covers 18 residues. J lost 3 bases, V lost 4 bases, and 10 bases had no gene match. The DNA of the CDR3 is TGTGCCACCAGTGACGGACTAGCGGGAGCGTTGATAAAAGAGACCCAGTACTTC. Amino acids: CATSDGLAGALIKETQYF.

At least ten counts were recorded for this clonotype. This chain's CDR3 is CASREVRVSYEQYF. CDR3 nucleotides: TGTGCCAGCAGAGAAGTCAGGGTATCCTACGAGCAGTACTTC. This chain uses TRBV28 with TRBJ2-7, with D maybe TRBD1 (5 bases). This CDR3 is 14 amino acids long. Trimming took 6 bases from V and 1 from J, leaving 13 bases between them. Germline V lookup: CDR1 MDHEN, CDR2 SYDVKM.

This clonotype was counted at least ten times. A read error may produce the germline difference seen at one junction end. The gene calls are TRBV9 and TRBJ1-2; D may be TRBD1 (6 bases). The CDR3 runs to 11 residues. Germline-derived CDR1 and CDR2 are SGDLS and YYNGEE. DNA for the CDR3: TGTGCCAGCAGCACCGGACAGAGAACTTTTTTC. This sequence encodes CASSTGQRTFF.

The CDR3 DNA reads TGTGCCAGGAGCCCCGGGCCCGGAGGCTATGAGCAGTTCTTC. Translating gives CARSPGPGGYEQFF. The chain has TRBV5-5 and TRBJ2-1, with D tentatively TRBD2 (5 bases). Germline lookup yields CDR1 SGHKS and CDR2 YYEKEE (reference sequence). This CDR3 comprises 14 residues. The V end lost 8 bases, the J end lost 8 bases, and 20 bases lay between the germline ends.

V usage is TRBV6-5 and J usage is TRBJ2-1, with 11 bases aligning to TRBD2. V was clipped by 0 bases and J by 0 bases; unmatched bases: 7. The V gene's germline CDR1 is MNHEY and CDR2 SVGAGI. The CDR3 spans 19 residues. The CDR3 DNA follows: TGTGCCAGCAGTTACTCCCGTAGCGGGGGGGAAACCTCCTACAATGAGCAGTTCTTC. Translating it yields CASSYSRSGGETSYNEQFF.

This clonotype was picked up many times. This sequence joins TRBV7-2 and TRBJ1-2; no reliable D call. Germline lookup yields CDR1 SGHTA and CDR2 FQGNSA. V lost 6 bases to trimming and J lost 3 bases, with 8 bases between them. The CDR3 runs 12 residues. In DNA form, the CDR3 reads TGTGCCAGCAGGCACAATTACTATGGCTACACCTTC. Translating it yields CASRHNYYGYTF. Looking up the rest from reference TRBV7-2 and TRBJ1-2 gives the full variable domain: GAGVSQSPSNKVTEKGKDVELRCDPISGHTALYWYRQSLGQGLEFLIYFQGNSAPDKSGLPSDRFSAERTGGSVSTLTIQRTQQEDSAVYLCASRHNYYGYTFGSGTRLTVV.

This clonotype has a count of ten or more. This chain connects TRBV20-1 to TRBJ2-5, with D possibly being TRBD2 (5 bases). Germline-derived CDR1 and CDR2 are DFQATT and SNEGSKA (reference sequence). V shed 0 bases and J shed 5 bases, with 16 bases lying between them. CDR3 length equals 15 residues. The CDR3 sequence: CSARDPLLVRETQYF. The CDR3 bases are TGCAGTGCTAGAGATCCCTTACTAGTCCGGGAGACCCAGTACTTC.

This clonotype was detected ten times or more. V is TRBV7-8 and J is TRBJ1-5; D might be TRBD1 (6 bases). The CDR3 sequence is 16 residues long. V lost 5 bases to trimming and J lost 6 bases, with 20 bases between them. Germline assignment: CDR1 SGHVS and CDR2 FQNEAQ. The CDR3 protein is CASSRVPWQGSQPQHF. CDR3 bases: TGTGCCAGCAGCCGAGTTCCGTGGCAGGGGAGTCAGCCCCAGCATTTT. Full variable domain (missing parts from reference TRBV7-8 and TRBJ1-5): GAGVSQSPRYKVAKRGQDVALRCDPISGHVSLFWYQQALGQGPEFLTYFQNEAQLDKSGLPSDRFFAERPEGSVSTLKIQRTQQEDSAVYLCASSRVPWQGSQPQHFGDGTRLSIL.

The rearrangement joins TRBV20-1 to TRBJ2-1; 7 positions agree with TRBD1. The length of the CDR3 is 14 residues. Per germline, CDR1 DFQATT and CDR2 SNEGSKA (reference sequence). With 7 bases clipped from V and 4 bases from J, the junction kept 10 bases outside the gene matches. CDR3 amino acids: CSGAQGRWYNEQFF. The CDR3 nucleotides are TGCAGTGGTGCACAGGGGCGATGGTACAATGAGCAGTTCTTC.

This clonotype showed up many times. The chain joins TRBV27 to TRBJ2-3; TRBD1 is a possible D gene (6 bases). The germline CDR1 and CDR2 sequences are MNHEY and SMNVEV (reference sequence). Trimming shortened V by 10 bases and J by 3 bases, and 17 bases separated the two germline ends. The CDR3 spans 14 residues. CDR3 region: CATSTGDNTDTQYF. The DNA for the CDR3 is TGTGCCACCTCGACTGGGGACAATACAGATACGCAGTATTTT.

This clonotype was picked up many times. This rearrangement joins TRBV4-1 to TRBJ2-7; D gene uncertain. The germline V and J ends were trimmed by 1 base and 2 bases, with 9 bases remaining between them. Per germline, CDR1 MGHRA and CDR2 YSYEKL. The CDR3 covers 14 residues. The DNA for the CDR3 is TGCGCCAGCAGCCAAGTGAGTCAGACCTACGAGCAGTACTTC. It codes for CASSQVSQTYEQYF.

This clonotype was detected many times. V and J are TRBV20-1 and TRBJ2-3; D may be TRBD2 (8 bases). This CDR3 region has 12 residues. V lost 8 bases, J lost 4 bases, and 13 bases lay in between. Germline V CDR1 and CDR2: DFQATT, SNEGSKA (reference sequence). The CDR3 nucleotides read TGCAGTAGCGGGGGACAGCCAGATACGCAGTATTTT. Translation gives CSSGGQPDTQYF.

The chain recombines TRBV27 with TRBJ2-2; TRBD1 is a possible D gene (6 bases). Germline lookup yields CDR1 MNHEY and CDR2 SMNVEV (reference sequence). This CDR3 spans 15 amino acids. V lost 6 bases to trimming and J lost 5 bases, with 16 bases between them. CDR3 sequence reads: CASRRGRGITGELFF. The CDR3, as DNA: TGTGCCAGCAGACGGGGCAGGGGAATAACCGGGGAGCTGTTTTTT.